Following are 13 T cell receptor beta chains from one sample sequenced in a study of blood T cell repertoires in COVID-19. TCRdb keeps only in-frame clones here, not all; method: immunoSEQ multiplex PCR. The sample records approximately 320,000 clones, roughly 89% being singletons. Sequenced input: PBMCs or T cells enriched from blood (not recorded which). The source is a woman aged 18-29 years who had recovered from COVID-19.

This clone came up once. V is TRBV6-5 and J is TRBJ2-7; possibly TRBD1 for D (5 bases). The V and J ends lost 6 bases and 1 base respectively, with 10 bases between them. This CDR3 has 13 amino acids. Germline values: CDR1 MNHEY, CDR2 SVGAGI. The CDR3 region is CASRSDKSYEQYF. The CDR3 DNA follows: TGTGCCAGCAGGTCGGACAAGTCCTACGAGCAGTACTTC.

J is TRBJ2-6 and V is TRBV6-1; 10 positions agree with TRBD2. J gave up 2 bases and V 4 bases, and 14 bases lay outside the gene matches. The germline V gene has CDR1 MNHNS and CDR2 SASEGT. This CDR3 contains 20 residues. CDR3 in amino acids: CASSARPASGSSAGANVLTF. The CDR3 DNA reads TGTGCCAGCAGTGCCCGACCGGCTAGCGGGAGTTCAGCTGGGGCCAACGTCCTGACTTTC.

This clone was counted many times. CDR3 nucleotide sequence: TGTGCCAGCAGCGTATTGCCTAGCGGGGGGAGTGAGCAGTACTTC. Translated: CASSVLPSGGSEQYF. The genes are TRBV9 and TRBJ2-7, with 11 bases that match TRBD2. The V gene's germline CDR1 is SGDLS and CDR2 YYNGEE. The CDR3 has 15 residues. V shed 1 base, J shed 7 bases, and the junction held 7 bases outside the gene matches.

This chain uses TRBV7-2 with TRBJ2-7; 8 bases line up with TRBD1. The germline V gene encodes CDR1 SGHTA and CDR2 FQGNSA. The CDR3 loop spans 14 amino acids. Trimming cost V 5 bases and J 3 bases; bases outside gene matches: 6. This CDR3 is CASSPGQANYEQYF. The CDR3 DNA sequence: TGTGCCAGCAGCCCGGGACAGGCCAACTACGAGCAGTACTTC.

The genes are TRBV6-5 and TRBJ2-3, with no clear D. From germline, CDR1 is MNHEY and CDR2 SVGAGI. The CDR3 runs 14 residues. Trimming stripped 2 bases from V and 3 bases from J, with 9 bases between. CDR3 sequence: CASSYQDGTDTQYF. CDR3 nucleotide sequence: TGTGCCAGCAGTTACCAGGATGGGACAGATACGCAGTATTTT.

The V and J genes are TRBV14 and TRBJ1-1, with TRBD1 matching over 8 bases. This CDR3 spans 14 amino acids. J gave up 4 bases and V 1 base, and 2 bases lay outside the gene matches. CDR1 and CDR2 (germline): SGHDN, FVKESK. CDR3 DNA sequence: TGTGCCAGCAGCCAAGGGACAGGGCTCACTGAAGCTTTCTTT. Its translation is CASSQGTGLTEAFF.

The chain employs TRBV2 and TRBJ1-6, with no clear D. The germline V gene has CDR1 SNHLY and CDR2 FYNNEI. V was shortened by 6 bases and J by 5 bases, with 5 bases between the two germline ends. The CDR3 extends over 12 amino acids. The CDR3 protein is CASRQNNSPLHF. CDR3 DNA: TGTGCCAGCAGACAGAATAATTCACCCCTCCACTTT.

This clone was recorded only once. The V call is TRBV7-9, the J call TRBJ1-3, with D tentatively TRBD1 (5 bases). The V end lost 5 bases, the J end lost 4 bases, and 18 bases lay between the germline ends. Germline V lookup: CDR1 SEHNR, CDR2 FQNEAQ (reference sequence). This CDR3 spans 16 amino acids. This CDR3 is CASSRTMEGLGNTIYF. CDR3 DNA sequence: TGTGCCAGCAGCCGCACAATGGAGGGGCTAGGAAACACCATATATTTT.

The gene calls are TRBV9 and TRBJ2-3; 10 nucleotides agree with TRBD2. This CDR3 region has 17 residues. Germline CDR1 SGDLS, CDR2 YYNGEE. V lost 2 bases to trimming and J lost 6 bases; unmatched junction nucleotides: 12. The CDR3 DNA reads TGTGCCAGCAGCGTGCTCCCCGGGAGCGGGGGGGCGGATACGCAGTATTTT. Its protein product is CASSVLPGSGGADTQYF.

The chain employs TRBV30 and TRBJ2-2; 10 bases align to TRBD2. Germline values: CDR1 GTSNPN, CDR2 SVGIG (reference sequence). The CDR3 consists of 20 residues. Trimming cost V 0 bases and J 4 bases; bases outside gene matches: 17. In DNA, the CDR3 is TGTGCCTGGAGTGTACTTAGCGGGGGGTTTGGGTATGCTCTCACCGGGGAGCTGTTTTTT. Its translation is CAWSVLSGGFGYALTGELFF.

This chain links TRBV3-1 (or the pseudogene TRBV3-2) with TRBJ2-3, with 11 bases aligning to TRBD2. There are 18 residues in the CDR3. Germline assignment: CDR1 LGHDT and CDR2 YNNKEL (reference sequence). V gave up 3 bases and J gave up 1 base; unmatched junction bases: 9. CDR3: CASSQTRVGLAGTDTQYF. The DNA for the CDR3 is TGTGCCAGCAGCCAGACCAGGGTGGGACTAGCGGGCACAGATACGCAGTATTTT.

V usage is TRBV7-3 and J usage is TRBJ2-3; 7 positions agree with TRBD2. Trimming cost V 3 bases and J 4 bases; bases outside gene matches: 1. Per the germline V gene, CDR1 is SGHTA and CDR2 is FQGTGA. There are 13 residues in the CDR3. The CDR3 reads CASSLGGADTQYF. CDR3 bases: TGTGCCAGCAGCTTGGGAGGGGCAGATACGCAGTATTTT.

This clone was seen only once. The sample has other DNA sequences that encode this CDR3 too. CDR3 DNA sequence: TGTGCCAGTTCGGACAGGCCGAACACTGAAGCTTTCTTT. It encodes CASSDRPNTEAFF. The chain combines TRBV19 with TRBJ1-1, with 7 nucleotides matching TRBD1. Germline-derived CDR1 and CDR2 are LNHDA and SQIVND (reference sequence). The trim removed 8 bases at V and 1 base at J, leaving 4 bases unmatched. The CDR3 covers 13 residues.